One and the same sample provided the 16 T cell receptor beta chains below, sequenced in a study of radiation and T cells in renal cell carcinoma. Described time point: blood 4 weeks post-SBRT, at nephrectomy. The treatment: 15 Gy SBRT to primary tumor, nephrectomy 4 weeks later. The data were produced by immunoSEQ multiplex PCR, yet TCRdb's version contains in-frame clones alone and is incomplete. Here the sample spans about 62,000 clones, over 60% being singletons. Source: blood, taken from a patient whose treatment included radiotherapy and nephrectomy. The receptors stem from a man in his 60s with renal cell carcinoma.

The chain is built from TRBV19 and TRBJ1-6; 9 positions match TRBD1. The V segment lost 5 bases and the J segment 10 bases; nucleotides outside the gene matches: 6. The CDR3 has 14 amino acids. The germline CDR1 and CDR2 sequences are LNHDA and SQIVND (reference sequence). In DNA, the CDR3 is TGTGCCAGTAGTCTCGGACAGGGGATATCACCCCTCCACTTT. This encodes CASSLGQGISPLHF.

The chain joins TRBV6-6 to TRBJ2-5; 9 nucleotides match TRBD2. The germline V gene encodes CDR1 MNHNY and CDR2 SVGAGI (reference sequence). V lost 1 base to trimming and J lost 0 bases; unmatched junction nucleotides: 3. This CDR3 has 16 residues. The CDR3 spells CASSYWVAGDQETQYF. CDR3 bases: TGTGCCAGCAGTTACTGGGTAGCGGGGGACCAAGAGACCCAGTACTTC.

This chain connects TRBV9 to TRBJ1-1; D ambiguous. This CDR3 region has 14 residues. Trimming stripped 0 bases from V and 1 base from J, with 7 bases between. In germline, CDR1 is SGDLS, CDR2 YYNGEE. CDR3 nucleotides: TGTGCCAGCAGCGTAGACGGCAGGAACACTGAAGCTTTCTTT. Translating gives CASSVDGRNTEAFF.

This chain uses TRBV27 with TRBJ2-3; 12 bases agree with TRBD2. Losses at the gene ends were 5 bases for V and 0 bases for J; bases not matched to a gene: 12. Germline CDR1 is MNHEY and CDR2 is SMNVEV (reference sequence). The CDR3 is 19 residues long. This chain's CDR3 is CASSILWTSGKRSTDTQYF. In DNA form, the CDR3 reads TGTGCCAGCAGTATACTCTGGACTAGCGGGAAGAGAAGCACAGATACGCAGTATTTT.

The chain joins TRBV27 to TRBJ2-1; the match to TRBD2 covers 10 bases. There are 19 residues in the CDR3. Germline CDR1 is MNHEY and CDR2 is SMNVEV (reference sequence). Trimming took 4 bases from V and 0 from J; bases not matched to a gene: 12. This chain's CDR3 is CASSSLGAGGYSSYNEQFF. In DNA, the CDR3 is TGTGCCAGCAGTTCACTTGGAGCGGGAGGGTACAGCTCCTACAATGAGCAGTTCTTC.

V and J are TRBV5-1 and TRBJ2-7; D remains ambiguous. The CDR3 sequence is 14 residues long. Germline loops: CDR1 SGHRS, CDR2 YFSETQ. Trimming left V 4 bases short and J 3 bases short, with 14 bases between. The DNA for the CDR3 is TGCGCCAGCAGCCCGGCCGAGACCCTCTACGAGCAGTACTTC. Its protein product is CASSPAETLYEQYF.

This rearrangement joins TRBV18 to TRBJ2-7; D remains unclear. Germline V gene data show CDR1 as KGHSH and CDR2 as LQKENI. This CDR3 has 12 residues. V was shortened by 3 bases and J by 3 bases, with 6 bases between the two germline ends. CDR3 sequence: CASSPRNYEQYV. DNA of the CDR3: TGTGCCAGCTCACCGAGGAACTACGAGCAGTACGTC.

The chain employs TRBV14 and TRBJ2-1, with D unclear. The V and J ends lost 0 bases and 3 bases respectively, with 9 bases between them. The CDR3 loop spans 15 amino acids. Germline CDR1 SGHDN, CDR2 FVKESK. Here the CDR3 reads CASSQESQYYNEQFF. The CDR3 nucleotides are TGTGCCAGCAGCCAAGAGAGTCAATACTACAATGAGCAGTTCTTC.

There are a few counts of this clone. This rearrangement joins TRBV18 to TRBJ1-3; no firm D call. Trimming removed 4 bases from V and 0 bases from J, with 13 bases in between. The length of the CDR3 is 16 residues. Germline V lookup: CDR1 KGHSH, CDR2 LQKENI. The CDR3 sequence: CASSLRQPSSGNTIYF. Written as DNA, the CDR3 is TGTGCCAGCTCACTTCGCCAGCCGAGCTCTGGAAACACCATATATTTT.

The chain carries TRBV6-6 and TRBJ1-6; no clear D gene. The CDR3 covers 15 residues. Trimming took off 2 bases at V and 4 bases at J, with 9 bases between the two ends. CDR1 MNHNY and CDR2 SVGAGI come from the germline V gene (reference sequence). CDR3 DNA sequence: TGTGCCAGCAGTTACAGGGAAGGATATAATTCACCCCTCCACTTT. This sequence encodes CASSYREGYNSPLHF.

The chain has TRBV7-6 and TRBJ1-4; tentative D call: TRBD1 (5 bases). Germline lookup yields CDR1 SGHVS and CDR2 FNYEAQ. The ends were cut back, 0 bases at V and 3 bases at J, with 8 bases in the middle. The CDR3 is 15 amino acids. CDR3 bases: TGTGCCAGCAGCTTAGCCAGGGAAGCTAATGAAAAACTGTTTTTT. Encoded protein: CASSLAREANEKLFF.

This chain links TRBV7-6 with TRBJ1-3, with D maybe TRBD1 (5 bases). The CDR3 is 18 residues long. Germline V lookup: CDR1 SGHVS, CDR2 FNYEAQ. V lost 1 base and J 0 bases, leaving 16 bases between the germline ends. The CDR3 coding sequence is TGTGCCAGCAGCTTAGTCCTGGCGGACATGAGCTCTGGAAACACCATATATTTT. This sequence encodes CASSLVLADMSSGNTIYF.

The chain joins TRBV6-6 to TRBJ1-4; D not resolved. Germline CDR1 is MNHNY and CDR2 is SVGAGI (reference sequence). The CDR3 extends over 13 amino acids. V was clipped by 7 bases and J by 2 bases, with 8 bases between them. The CDR3 loop is CASTKATNEKLFF. The CDR3 nucleotides read TGTGCCAGCACTAAGGCGACTAATGAAAAACTGTTTTTT.

This clone was seen a handful of times. This sequence joins TRBV2 and TRBJ2-1, with no clear D. The germline V gene has CDR1 SNHLY and CDR2 FYNNEI. There are 15 residues in the CDR3. Trimming cost V 0 bases and J 8 bases, with 14 bases left between them. CDR3 in amino acids: CASSEAGSRSDEQFF. In DNA form, the CDR3 reads TGTGCCAGCAGTGAAGCGGGATCGAGGTCCGATGAGCAGTTCTTC.

This chain connects TRBV6-6 to TRBJ1-5, with TRBD1 as a possible D gene (5 bases). Germline CDR1 MNHNY, CDR2 SVGAGI (reference sequence). This CDR3 is 15 amino acids long. The V end was cut by 8 bases, the J end by 3 bases, with 17 bases between. The CDR3 reads CASGLTGGVNQPQHF. The CDR3 DNA is TGTGCCAGCGGCCTCACTGGAGGGGTCAATCAGCCCCAGCATTTT.

V is TRBV7-9 and J is TRBJ1-2; D call uncertain. Trimming removed 2 bases from V and 5 bases from J, with 18 bases in between. This CDR3 comprises 16 residues. Germline CDR1 is SEHNR and CDR2 is FQNEAQ (reference sequence). The CDR3 DNA is TGTGCCAGCAGCTTACCCAATACCGTGAGGTCGTATGGCTACACCTTC. It specifies CASSLPNTVRSYGYTF.